These T cell receptor beta chains were read from a single sample in a study of blood T cells in healthy people across ages. TCRdb ran MiXCR on the 5' RACE reads and lists one entry per CDR3 protein. The top ten clones hold about 8% of a sample with 1.5 million to 2 million distinct CDR3 sequences, 28% of them seen once. Sequenced sample: blood. The receptors shown here come from a woman aged 30 to 39 in good health. Both conserved end residues are part of each CDR3. D genes are given only for firm matches. Clone size is shown for a subset of rows, as once, few, many or a class of expanded clone.

>.|.|TRBV6-6|TRBJ1-5
CASAPGDYQPQHF
TGTGCCAGCGCTCCAGGGGACTATCAGCCCCAGCATTTT
>.|few|TRBV9|TRBJ2-1
CASSVLPGSINNEQFF
TGTGCCAGCAGCGTATTACCCGGGAGTATCAACAATGAGCAGTTCTTC
>.|once|TRBV5-1|TRBJ1-2
CASSLAGGAYGHTF
TGCGCCAGCAGCTTGGCGGGGGGGGCCTATGGCCACACCTTC
>.|many|TRBV12-3/TRBV12-4|TRBJ1-2
CASSSYTYYGYTF
TGTGCCAGCAGTTCCTACACGTACTATGGCTACACCTTC
>.|few|TRBV7-9|TRBJ1-5
CATGGGAMDQPQHF
TGTGCCACTGGCGGAGGGGCGATGGATCAGCCCCAGCATTTT
>.|.|TRBV5-1|TRBJ1-1
CASQEGSTEAFF
TGCGCCAGCCAAGAGGGTTCCACTGAAGCTTTCTTT
>.|.|TRBV25-1|TRBJ1-1
CASKQPGRQGEAFF
TGTGCCAGCAAACAGCCGGGGAGGCAGGGGGAAGCTTTCTTT
>TRBD2|few|TRBV5-1|TRBJ2-7
CASSLAWAGGPYEQYF
TGCGCCAGCAGCTTGGCATGGGCGGGGGGTCCCTACGAGCAGTACTTC
>.|few|TRBV4-3|TRBJ2-7
CASSHPPGRDPDEQYF
TGCGCCAGCAGCCATCCCCCGGGACGGGACCCGGACGAGCAGTACTTC
>.|few|TRBV2|TRBJ2-1
CASYPDSYEQFF
TGTGCCAGCTATCCGGATAGCTATGAGCAGTTCTTC
>TRBD2|.|TRBV3-1|TRBJ2-5
CASSHLLAGGDNEQYF
TGTGCCAGCAGCCATCTCCTAGCGGGGGGTGACAATGAGCAGTACTTC
>TRBD1|few|TRBV12-3/TRBV12-4|TRBJ2-3
CASSKQGSTDTQYF
TGTGCCAGCAGTAAACAGGGGAGCACAGATACGCAGTATTTT
>TRBD1|few|TRBV7-8|TRBJ1-5
CASSTRDRADQPQHF
TGTGCCAGCAGCACCCGGGACAGGGCGGATCAGCCCCAGCATTTT
>.|many|TRBV7-7|TRBJ2-7
CASSLDSTPTEQYF
TGTGCCAGCAGCCTCGACAGTACCCCTACCGAGCAGTACTTC
>TRBD2|few|TRBV10-1|TRBJ2-1
CASSDNPGLAYEQFF
TGCGCCAGCAGTGACAATCCGGGACTAGCGTATGAGCAGTTCTTC
>TRBD2|many|TRBV4-3|TRBJ2-1
CASSKGRAYNEQFF
TGCGCCAGCAGCAAGGGGAGGGCCTACAATGAGCAGTTCTTC
>.|.|TRBV5-1|TRBJ2-5
CASNFAAQETQYF
TGCGCCAGCAACTTTGCAGCCCAAGAGACCCAGTACTTC
>TRBD1|.|TRBV7-3|TRBJ2-2
CASSTKGTGPGGELFF
TGTGCCAGCAGCACCAAAGGGACAGGGCCAGGCGGGGAGCTGTTTTTT
>.|.|TRBV7-9|TRBJ2-1
CASHRYNEQFF
TGTGCCAGTCACCGTTACAATGAGCAGTTCTTC
>TRBD2|.|TRBV30|TRBJ2-2
CAWSGASGSYTGELFF
TGTGCCTGGAGTGGGGCTAGCGGGAGCTACACCGGGGAGCTGTTTTTT
>.|few|TRBV20-1|TRBJ1-1
CSANRDMGIAFF
TGCAGTGCAAACCGGGACATGGGTATAGCTTTCTTT
>TRBD2|many|TRBV6-5|TRBJ2-1
CASSSLGGSRNEQFF
TGTGCCAGCAGTAGCCTCGGCGGGAGCCGGAATGAGCAGTTCTTC
>.|.|TRBV10-3|TRBJ2-7
CAISELGATYEQYF
TGTGCCATCAGTGAGCTTGGAGCGACCTACGAGCAGTACTTC
>.|.|TRBV14|TRBJ1-4
CASSQGQTTNEKLFF
TGTGCCAGCAGCCAAGGGCAGACAACTAATGAAAAACTGTTTTTT
>.|many|TRBV7-2|TRBJ2-7
CASSRLVEQYF
TGTGCCAGCAGCCGACTTGTGGAGCAGTACTTC
>.|.|TRBV30|TRBJ2-5
CAGGVGETQYF
TGTGCCGGCGGGGTTGGAGAGACCCAGTACTTC
>.|few|TRBV7-2|TRBJ1-4
CASSGARGRNEKLFF
TGTGCCAGCAGCGGAGCCCGGGGGAGAAATGAAAAACTGTTTTTT
>TRBD2|.|TRBV27|TRBJ2-3
CASSERDGRTDTQYF
TGTGCCAGCAGTGAGCGGGACGGCCGCACAGATACGCAGTATTTT
>TRBD1|.|TRBV7-8|TRBJ1-1
CASSNQGAVEAFF
TGTGCCAGCAGCAATCAGGGGGCGGTTGAAGCTTTCTTT
>.|few|TRBV7-2|TRBJ1-4
CTSSPTNEKLFF
TGTACCAGCAGCCCGACAAATGAAAAACTGTTTTTT
>TRBD1|.|TRBV12-3/TRBV12-4|TRBJ1-3
CASSLTGALSGNTIYF
TGTGCCAGCAGCCTAACAGGGGCTCTCTCTGGAAACACCATATATTTT